One sample yielded the 20 T cell receptor beta chains listed below, sequenced in a study of blood T cell repertoires in COVID-19. Profiling relied on immunoSEQ multiplex PCR, and the TCRdb table lists in-frame clones only, not all of them. Here the sample spans about 42,000 clones, roughly 89% being singletons. Sequencing was carried out using peripheral blood. The source is a man in his fifties with active COVID-19.

V is TRBV5-5 and J is TRBJ1-4; tentative D call: TRBD1 (5 bases). This CDR3 region has 16 residues. Trimming shortened V by 2 bases and J by 4 bases, and 15 bases separated the two germline ends. Germline V gene lookup returns CDR1 SGHKS and CDR2 YYEKEE (reference sequence). The DNA of the CDR3 is TGTGCCAGCAGCTTCGGGCTGGGGACTTTTAATGAAAAACTGTTTTTT. It encodes CASSFGLGTFNEKLFF.

The V gene is TRBV3-1 (or the pseudogene TRBV3-2), the J gene TRBJ1-2; tentatively, D is TRBD1 (6 bases). Germline values: CDR1 LGHDT, CDR2 YNNKEL (reference sequence). The CDR3 has 13 amino acids. Trimming cost V 7 bases and J 8 bases, with 17 bases left between them. The CDR3 nucleotides are TGTGCCAGCACGGACAGCTCCGGGAGGGGCTACACCTTC. Its protein product is CASTDSSGRGYTF.

This rearrangement joins TRBV19 to TRBJ1-5; D unclear. The CDR3 is 13 amino acids. From germline, CDR1 is LNHDA and CDR2 SQIVND (reference sequence). Trimming took off 4 bases at V and 3 bases at J, with 7 bases between the two ends. The chain's CDR3 is CASSNDFNQPQHF. CDR3 bases: TGTGCCAGTAGTAACGACTTCAATCAGCCCCAGCATTTT.

This chain joins TRBV5-5 and TRBJ2-7, with 7 bases lining up with TRBD1. Germline V gives CDR1 SGHKS, CDR2 YYEKEE (reference sequence). The CDR3 totals 15 residues. The V segment lost 4 bases and the J segment 3 bases; nucleotides outside the gene matches: 10. The CDR3: CASSRAGTASYEQYF. Here the CDR3 DNA reads TGTGCCAGCAGCCGCGCCGGGACAGCAAGCTACGAGCAGTACTTC.

This chain uses TRBV18 with TRBJ1-1; 8 nucleotides line up with TRBD1. Germline V CDR1 and CDR2: KGHSH, LQKENI. The CDR3 sequence is 14 residues long. V shed 3 bases and J 1 base; nucleotides not matched to a gene: 1. CDR3 sequence: CASSPGTGNTEAFF. The CDR3 coding sequence is TGTGCCAGCTCACCGGGGACAGGGAACACTGAAGCTTTCTTT. Based on the CDR3 plus reference TRBV18 and TRBJ1-1, the full variable domain is NAGVMQNPRHLVRRRGQEARLRCSPMKGHSHVYWYRQLPEEGLKFMVYLQKENIIDESGMPKERFSAEFPKEGPSILRIQQVVRGDSAAYFCASSPGTGNTEAFFGQGTRLTVV.

This chain uses TRBV10-3 with TRBJ1-6; no clear D gene. The CDR3 totals 13 residues. Trimming pared 6 bases from V and 9 bases from J, leaving 12 bases between. CDR1 and CDR2 (germline): ENHRY, SYGVKD. CDR3 in amino acids: CAIRTERSSPLHF. CDR3 nucleotide sequence: TGTGCCATCAGAACGGAAAGGAGTTCACCCCTCCACTTT.

The chain combines TRBV5-1 with TRBJ1-2; TRBD1 matches at 9 bases. The CDR3 loop spans 14 amino acids. Per the germline V gene, CDR1 is SGHRS and CDR2 is YFSETQ. Trimming cost V 4 bases and J 4 bases; bases outside gene matches: 5. CDR3 sequence: CASSPTGGSYGYTF. In nucleotides, the CDR3 is TGCGCCAGCAGCCCGACAGGGGGATCCTATGGCTACACCTTC.

The chain uses TRBV11-2 and TRBJ2-1; 10 bases are shared with TRBD2. The ends lost 5 bases at V and 6 bases at J; junction bases unmatched: 16. Germline V CDR1 and CDR2: SGHAT, FQNNGV. The CDR3 is 18 amino acids. This CDR3 is CASSLARGSSGGANEQFF. CDR3 DNA: TGTGCCAGCAGCCTTGCTCGTGGCTCAAGCGGGGGGGCCAATGAGCAGTTCTTC.

CDR3 amino acids: CASSQDRYSAYEQYF. DNA for the CDR3: TGTGCCAGCAGCCAAGATCGCTACAGTGCCTACGAGCAGTACTTC. The rearrangement joins TRBV4-2 to TRBJ2-7; D is undetermined. V was clipped by 0 bases and J by 2 bases, with 11 bases between them. Germline CDR1 reads LGHNA; CDR2 reads YNFKEQ. The CDR3 has 15 residues.

The chain recombines TRBV28 with TRBJ1-1, with a tentative D call TRBD1 (6 bases). From germline, CDR1 is MDHEN and CDR2 SYDVKM. V lost 8 bases, J lost 1 base, and 11 bases lay in between. CDR3 size: 13 residues. The CDR3 coding sequence is TGTGCCAGCCTCTTACAGGGGAACACTGAAGCTTTCTTT. As protein: CASLLQGNTEAFF. The full variable domain, rest sourced from reference TRBV28 and TRBJ1-1, is DVKVTQSSRYLVKRTGEKVFLECVQDMDHENMFWYRQDPGLGLRLIYFSYDVKMKEKGDIPEGYSVSREKKERFSLILESASTNQTSMYLCASLLQGNTEAFFGQGTRLTVV.

This rearrangement joins TRBV7-9 to TRBJ2-7; 7 nucleotides match TRBD1. The CDR3 is 16 amino acids. Trimming cost V 5 bases and J 6 bases; bases outside gene matches: 16. The germline V gene encodes CDR1 SEHNR and CDR2 FQNEAQ (reference sequence). For the CDR3, the DNA is TGTGCCAGCAGCCCCAATCAGGGACAGTCCTCACTCGAGCAGTACTTC. Its protein product is CASSPNQGQSSLEQYF.

This clone was seen only a few times. J is TRBJ1-1 and V is TRBV28; D uncertain. This CDR3 region has 10 residues. Trimming stripped 8 bases from V and 2 bases from J, with 3 bases between. Germline V gene data show CDR1 as MDHEN and CDR2 as SYDVKM. The CDR3 DNA is TGTGCCAGCTCAAACACTGAAGCTTTCTTT. This gives the protein CASSNTEAFF.

The chain carries TRBV6-1 and TRBJ1-5, with TRBD1 identical over 8 bases. This CDR3 is built from 14 residues. CDR1 and CDR2 from the germline V gene are MNHNS and SASEGT. V was clipped by 2 bases and J by 5 bases; unmatched bases: 2. The chain's CDR3 is CASSESGGDQPQHF. CDR3 nucleotide sequence: TGTGCCAGCAGTGAATCAGGGGGCGATCAGCCCCAGCATTTT.

The gene calls are TRBV4-1 and TRBJ2-1; 11 bases agree with TRBD2. J was trimmed by 10 bases and V by 4 bases; bases with no gene match: 3. The CDR3 spans 13 residues. Germline assignment: CDR1 MGHRA and CDR2 YSYEKL. CDR3 sequence: CASSLAGGPEQFF. The CDR3 DNA reads as TGCGCCAGCAGCCTAGCGGGGGGGCCAGAGCAGTTCTTC.

V and J are TRBV9 and TRBJ2-7; a weak D match, TRBD2 (6 bases). The CDR3 has 13 amino acids. Germline CDR1 and CDR2: SGDLS and YYNGEE. The V gene lost 4 bases and the J gene lost 1 base, with 9 bases spanning the gap. The CDR3 DNA reads TGTGCCAGCAGCCCAGGGACTTCCTACGAGCAGTACTTC. Translated: CASSPGTSYEQYF. The full variable domain, in which reference TRBV9 and TRBJ2-7 provide the parts outside the CDR3, is DSGVTQTPKHLITATGQRVTLRCSPRSGDLSVYWYQQSLDQGLQFLIQYYNGEERAKGNILERFSAQQFPDLHSELNLSSLELGDSALYFCASSPGTSYEQYFGPGTRLTVT.

The rearrangement joins TRBV11-2 to TRBJ2-4, with D perhaps TRBD1 (7 bases). Germline V CDR1 and CDR2: SGHAT, FQNNGV. The CDR3 length is 15 residues. Trimming pared 5 bases from V and 2 bases from J, leaving 13 bases between. The CDR3 DNA is TGTGCCAGCAGCCCGCCAGGGGGGCCCAAAAACATTCAGTACTTC. Its protein is CASSPPGGPKNIQYF.

The rearrangement links TRBV6-5 to TRBJ2-4, with TRBD1 matching 8 bases. The germline V gene has CDR1 MNHEY and CDR2 SVGAGI. The CDR3 loop spans 14 amino acids. Trimming took 7 bases from V and 7 from J; bases not matched to a gene: 9. CDR3 loop: CASMRQGSANIQYF. The CDR3 bases are TGTGCCAGCATGAGACAGGGGTCAGCGAACATTCAGTACTTC.

J is TRBJ1-4 and V is TRBV18, with D perhaps matching TRBD1 (5 bases). Germline values: CDR1 KGHSH, CDR2 LQKENI. The CDR3 covers 13 residues. Deletions cut 6 bases from V and 6 bases from J, with 11 bases between. The CDR3 bases are TGTGCCAGCTCCCCGGGGGTATATGAAAAACTGTTTTTT. Amino acid sequence: CASSPGVYEKLFF.

V gene TRBV3-1 (or the pseudogene TRBV3-2) combines with J gene TRBJ1-1; possibly TRBD1 for D (5 bases). Germline V gene sequence: CDR1 LGHDT, CDR2 YNNKEL (reference sequence). The CDR3 is 12 residues long. V was shortened by 0 bases and J by 6 bases, with 5 bases between the two germline ends. This CDR3 is CASSQETAEAFF. The CDR3, as DNA: TGTGCCAGCAGCCAAGAGACAGCTGAAGCTTTCTTT.

The chain employs TRBV6-5 and TRBJ2-3, with 7 positions matching TRBD1. Germline loops: CDR1 MNHEY, CDR2 SVGAGI. The CDR3 runs to 15 residues. Trimming removed 5 bases from V and 0 bases from J; junction bases left unmatched: 5. The chain's CDR3 is CASSPGTASTDTQYF. The CDR3 DNA reads TGTGCCAGCAGTCCCGGGACAGCTAGCACAGATACGCAGTATTTT.